A selection of T cell receptor beta chains follows, all from one sample in a study of blood T cell repertoires in COVID-19. The protocol was immunoSEQ multiplex PCR, while the TCRdb copy is restricted to in-frame clones and leaves out a portion. The sample carries over 55,000 clones, roughly 80% recorded once. Sequencing was carried out using peripheral blood. These receptors originate from a woman of 80 years or more with acute or convalescent COVID-19. Each CDR3 is given without its conserved first and last residue. Fields, in order: V gene, CDR3 protein.

v_gene: TRBV5-1
CDR3aa: ASNRVPQGTDTQY

v_gene: TRBV7-2
CDR3aa: ASSLAGGENTEAF

v_gene: TRBV6-1
CDR3aa: ASSEEQVRTDTQY

v_gene: TRBV14
CDR3aa: ASSNRDTKSSVQF

v_gene: TRBV19
CDR3aa: ASATGLANTDTQY

v_gene: TRBV19
CDR3aa: ATWREGSDTQY

v_gene: TRBV28
CDR3aa: ASTSGIRGSNQPQH

v_gene: TRBV5-4
CDR3aa: ASRRDRGGETQY

v_gene: TRBV9
CDR3aa: ASSVGPHTDTQY

v_gene: TRBV7-9
CDR3aa: ASSFIRSSGANVLT

v_gene: TRBV2
CDR3aa: ASTHRSGRGGEQY

v_gene: TRBV12-3/TRBV12-4
CDR3aa: ASSPSSGQNRY

v_gene: TRBV5-4
CDR3aa: ASRSTDNYGYT

v_gene: TRBV7-6
CDR3aa: ASSTPPRDRENTEAF

v_gene: TRBV3-1/TRBV3-2
CDR3aa: ASSQPGLLLAEQY

v_gene: TRBV6-1
CDR3aa: ASSEFQGPYEQY

v_gene: TRBV6-5
CDR3aa: ASSSAGTGNYGYT

v_gene: TRBV5-4
CDR3aa: ASTRTGGNYNEQF

v_gene: TRBV28
CDR3aa: ASSFIQGYNSPLH

v_gene: TRBV5-4
CDR3aa: ASSLPGGSYEQY

v_gene: TRBV9
CDR3aa: ASSVRGQVNGYT

v_gene: TRBV27
CDR3aa: ASSLRQRLYEQY